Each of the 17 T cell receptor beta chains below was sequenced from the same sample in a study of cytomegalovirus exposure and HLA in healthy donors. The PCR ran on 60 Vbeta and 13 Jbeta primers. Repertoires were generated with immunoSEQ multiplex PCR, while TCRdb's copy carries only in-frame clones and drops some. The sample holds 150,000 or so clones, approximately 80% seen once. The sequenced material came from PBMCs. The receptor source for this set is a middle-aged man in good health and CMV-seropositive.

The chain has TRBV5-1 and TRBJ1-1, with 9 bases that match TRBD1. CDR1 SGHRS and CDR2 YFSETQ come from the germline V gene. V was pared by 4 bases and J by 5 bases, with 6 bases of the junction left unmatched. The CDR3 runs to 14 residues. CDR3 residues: CASSLGQGGTEAFF. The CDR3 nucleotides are TGCGCCAGCAGCCTGGGACAGGGCGGAACTGAAGCTTTCTTT.

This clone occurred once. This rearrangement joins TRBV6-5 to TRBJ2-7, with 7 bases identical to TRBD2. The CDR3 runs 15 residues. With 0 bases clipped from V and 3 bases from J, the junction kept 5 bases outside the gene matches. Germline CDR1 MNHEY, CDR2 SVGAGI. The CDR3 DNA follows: TGTGCCAGCAGTTACTCGGGGGGGGGTCTCTACGAGCAGTACTTC. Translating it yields CASSYSGGGLYEQYF.

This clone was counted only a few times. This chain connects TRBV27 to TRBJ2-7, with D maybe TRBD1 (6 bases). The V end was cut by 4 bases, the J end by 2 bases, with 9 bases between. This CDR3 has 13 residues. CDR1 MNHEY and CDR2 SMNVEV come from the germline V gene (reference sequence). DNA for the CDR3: TGTGCCAGCAGTTCGACAGGTCCCTACGAGCAGTACTTC. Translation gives CASSSTGPYEQYF.

CDR3 region: CASSRTGGGNQPQHF. DNA of the CDR3: TGTGCCAGCAGCCGCACAGGGGGCGGCAATCAGCCCCAGCATTTT. This chain links TRBV11-3 with TRBJ1-5; 9 bases map to TRBD1. CDR1 and CDR2 (germline): SGHNT, YENEEA. V lost 5 bases to trimming and J lost 2 bases; unmatched junction nucleotides: 4. The CDR3 has 15 residues.

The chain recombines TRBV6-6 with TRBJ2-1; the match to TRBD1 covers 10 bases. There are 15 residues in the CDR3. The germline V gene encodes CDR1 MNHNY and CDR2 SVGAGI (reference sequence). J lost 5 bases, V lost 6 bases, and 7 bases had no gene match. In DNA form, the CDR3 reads TGTGCCAGCAGCCAGCCGGACAGGGGGGACAATGAGCAGTTCTTC. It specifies CASSQPDRGDNEQFF.

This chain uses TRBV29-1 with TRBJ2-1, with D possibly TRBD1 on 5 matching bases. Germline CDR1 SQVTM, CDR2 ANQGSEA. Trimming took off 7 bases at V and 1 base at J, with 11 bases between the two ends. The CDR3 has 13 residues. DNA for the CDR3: TGCAGCGCTGGGGCAGATTCCTACAATGAGCAGTTCTTC. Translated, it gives CSAGADSYNEQFF.

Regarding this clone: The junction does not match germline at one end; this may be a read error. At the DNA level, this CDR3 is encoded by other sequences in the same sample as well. DNA for the CDR3: TGTGTCAGCAGCGCCGCGTCTAGCGGCACCATCCACGAGCAGTACTTC. Amino acid sequence: CVSSAASSGTIHEQYF. The J gene is TRBJ2-7, the V gene TRBV5-4, with 7 nucleotides matching TRBD2. Per the germline V gene, CDR1 is SGHNT and CDR2 is YYREEE (reference sequence). This CDR3 has 16 amino acids.

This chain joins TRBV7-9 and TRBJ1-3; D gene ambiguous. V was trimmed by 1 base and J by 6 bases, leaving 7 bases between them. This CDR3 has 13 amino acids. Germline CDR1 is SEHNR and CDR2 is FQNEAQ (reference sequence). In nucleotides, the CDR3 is TGTGCCAGCAGCTTAGGAGGGCAAAACACCATATATTTT. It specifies CASSLGGQNTIYF. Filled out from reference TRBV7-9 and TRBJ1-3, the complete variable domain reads DTGVSQNPRHKITKRGQNVTFRCDPISEHNRLYWYRQTLGQGPEFLTYFQNEAQLEKSRLLSDRFSAERPKGSFSTLEIQRTEQGDSAMYLCASSLGGQNTIYFGEGSWLTVV.

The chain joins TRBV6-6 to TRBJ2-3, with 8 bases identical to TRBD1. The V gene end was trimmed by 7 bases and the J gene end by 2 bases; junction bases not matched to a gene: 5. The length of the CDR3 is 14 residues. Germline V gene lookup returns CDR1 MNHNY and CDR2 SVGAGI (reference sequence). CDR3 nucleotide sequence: TGTGCCAGCAAGGACAGGGAGGACACAGATACGCAGTATTTT. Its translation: CASKDREDTDTQYF.

The CDR3 loop is CASSPGLPGNEQFF. The DNA of the CDR3 is TGTGCCAGCAGCCCGGGACTCCCCGGTAATGAGCAGTTCTTC. This chain connects TRBV6-5 to TRBJ2-1; D possibly corresponds to TRBD2 (6 bases). The CDR3 is 14 amino acids. From germline, CDR1 is MNHEY and CDR2 SVGAGI. V was cut by 6 bases and J by 7 bases, with 16 bases left in between.

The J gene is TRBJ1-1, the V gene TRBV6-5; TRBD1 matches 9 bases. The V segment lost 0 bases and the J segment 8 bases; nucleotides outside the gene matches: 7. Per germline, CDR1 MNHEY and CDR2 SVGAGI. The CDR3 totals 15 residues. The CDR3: CASSYSGQGEREAFF. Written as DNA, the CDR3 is TGTGCCAGCAGTTACTCGGGACAGGGTGAAAGGGAAGCTTTCTTT.

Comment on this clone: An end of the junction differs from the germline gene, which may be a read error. Here the CDR3 DNA reads TGTGCCAGCAGCTTATCAGGGGGATCTGGGAACACCATATATTTT. Translated, it gives CASSLSGGSGNTIYF. This chain links TRBV7-3 with TRBJ1-3, with TRBD1 matching over 7 bases. CDR1 SGHTA and CDR2 FQGTGA come from the germline V gene. The CDR3 loop spans 15 amino acids.

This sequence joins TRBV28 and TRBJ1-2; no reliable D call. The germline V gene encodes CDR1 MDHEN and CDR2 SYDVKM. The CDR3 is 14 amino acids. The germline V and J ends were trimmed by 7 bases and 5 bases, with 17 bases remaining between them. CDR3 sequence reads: CASTTGRIKYGYTF. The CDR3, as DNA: TGTGCCAGCACTACCGGGAGAATAAAATATGGCTACACCTTC.

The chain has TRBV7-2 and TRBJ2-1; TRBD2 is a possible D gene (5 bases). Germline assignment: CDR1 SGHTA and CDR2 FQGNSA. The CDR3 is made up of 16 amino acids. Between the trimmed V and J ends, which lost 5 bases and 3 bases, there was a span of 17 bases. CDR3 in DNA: TGTGCCAGCAGCCTCACAGACACTAGGAGCTACAATGAGCAGTTCTTC. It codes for CASSLTDTRSYNEQFF.

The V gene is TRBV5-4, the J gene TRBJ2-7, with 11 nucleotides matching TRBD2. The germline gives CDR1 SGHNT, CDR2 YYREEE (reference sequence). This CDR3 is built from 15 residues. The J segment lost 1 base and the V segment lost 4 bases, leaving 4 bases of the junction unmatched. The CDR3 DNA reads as TGTGCCAGCAGCGTAGCGGGAGGGCCATCCTACGAGCAGTACTTC. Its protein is CASSVAGGPSYEQYF.

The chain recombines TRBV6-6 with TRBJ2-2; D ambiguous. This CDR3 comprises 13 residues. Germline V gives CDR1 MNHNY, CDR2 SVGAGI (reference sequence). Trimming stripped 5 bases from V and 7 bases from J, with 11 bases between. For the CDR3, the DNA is TGTGCCAGCAGTACAATGCCCATCGGGGAGCTGTTTTTT. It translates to CASSTMPIGELFF.

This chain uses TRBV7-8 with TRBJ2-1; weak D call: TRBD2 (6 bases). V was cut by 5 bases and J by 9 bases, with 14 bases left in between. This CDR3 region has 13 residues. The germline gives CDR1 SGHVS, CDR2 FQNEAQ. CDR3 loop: CASSLTSLGEQFF. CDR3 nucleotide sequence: TGTGCCAGCAGCCTGACTAGTTTAGGTGAGCAGTTCTTC.